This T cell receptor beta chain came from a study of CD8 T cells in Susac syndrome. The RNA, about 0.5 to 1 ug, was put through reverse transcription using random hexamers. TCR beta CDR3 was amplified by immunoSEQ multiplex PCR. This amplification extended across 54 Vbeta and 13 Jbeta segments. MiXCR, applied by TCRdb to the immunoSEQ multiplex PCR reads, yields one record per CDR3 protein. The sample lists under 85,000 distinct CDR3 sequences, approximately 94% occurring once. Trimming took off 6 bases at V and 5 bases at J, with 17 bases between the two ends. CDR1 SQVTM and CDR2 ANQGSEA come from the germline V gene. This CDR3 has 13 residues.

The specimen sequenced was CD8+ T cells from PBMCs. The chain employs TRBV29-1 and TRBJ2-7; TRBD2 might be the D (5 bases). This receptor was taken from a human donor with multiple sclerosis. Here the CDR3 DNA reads TGCAGCGTAGTCGACATCGGAGGTGACGAGCAGTACTTC. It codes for CSVVDIGGDEQYF.